One sample yielded the 4 T cell receptor beta chains listed below, sequenced in a study of CD8+ T cells in alopecia areata. After isolation, RNA underwent reverse transcription to generate cDNA as the sequencing template. Profiling relied on immunoSEQ multiplex PCR, and the TCRdb table lists in-frame clones only, not all of them. The sample has 150,000 or so clones; around 54% are singletons. The source material was CD4+ T cells sorted from blood. Every receptor here comes from a human donor in good health.

The chain employs TRBV2 and TRBJ1-1; a weak D match, TRBD1 (5 bases). CDR1 is SNHLY and CDR2 is FYNNEI in the germline V gene. The CDR3 is made up of 12 amino acids. Trimming left V 11 bases short and J 3 bases short, with 13 bases between. Here the CDR3 DNA reads TGTGCCGGGGGGAGGGAGTACACTGAAGCTTTCTTT. Its translation is CAGGREYTEAFF. Together with reference TRBV2 and TRBJ1-1, the CDR3 gives the full variable domain: EPEVTQTPSHQVTQMGQEVILRCVPISNHLYFYWYRQILGQKVEFLVSFYNNEISEKSEIFDDQFSVERPDGSNFTLKIRSTKLEDSAMYFCAGGREYTEAFFGQGTRLTVV.

The chain employs TRBV19 and TRBJ2-1; D ambiguous. This CDR3 has 14 residues. Trimming cost V 7 bases and J 5 bases, with 15 bases left between them. From germline, CDR1 is LNHDA and CDR2 SQIVND (reference sequence). CDR3 amino acids: CASNGRRGDNEQFF. In DNA form, the CDR3 reads TGTGCCAGTAATGGCAGAAGAGGAGACAATGAGCAGTTCTTC.

This clone was recorded a few times. The V gene is TRBV5-4, the J gene TRBJ2-7; tentatively, D is TRBD1 or TRBD2 (5 bases each). The germline gives CDR1 SGHNT, CDR2 YYREEE (reference sequence). Trimming took off 2 bases at V and 2 bases at J, with 14 bases between the two ends. CDR3 size: 15 residues. CDR3 amino acids: CASSFRGGAPYEQYF. In nucleotides, the CDR3 is TGTGCCAGCAGCTTTCGTGGGGGAGCTCCCTACGAGCAGTACTTC.

This clone was found a few times. This rearrangement joins TRBV4-1 to TRBJ2-1; D assignment may be TRBD1 or TRBD2 (5 bases each). Germline V gives CDR1 MGHRA, CDR2 YSYEKL. V lost 4 bases, J lost 7 bases, and 26 bases lay in between. CDR3 length: 18 residues. CDR3 protein: CASSPRITWTRGVNEQFF. Here the CDR3 DNA reads TGCGCCAGCAGCCCCAGAATCACTTGGACCCGAGGGGTAAATGAGCAGTTCTTC.